This TCR beta chain was sequenced during a study of cytomegalovirus exposure and HLA in healthy donors. On the study more broadly: It was reported in a later analysis that the 120 validation repertoires used the same platform as the approximately 650 first-cohort repertoires. Study-level findings and limits: Three CMV-associated chains proved CMV antigen-specific in vitro. Both high specificity and high sensitivity reportedly marked the classifier's diagnosis of cytomegalovirus status.

On this clone: The antigen is undetermined.

The protocol was immunoSEQ multiplex PCR, while the TCRdb copy is restricted to in-frame clones and leaves out a portion. Of 250,000 to 350,000 clones listed, roughly 87% are singletons. The length of the CDR3 is 14 residues. Germline V lookup: CDR1 SNHLY, CDR2 FYNNEI. The V end lost 5 bases, the J end lost 5 bases, and 15 bases lay between the germline ends. The rearrangement uses TRBV2 and TRBJ2-5; maybe TRBD2 (5 bases). The receptor was isolated from a man aged 25-40 years in good health and CMV-seronegative. Sequenced sample: PBMCs. This chain's CDR3 is CASSSYGVGETQYF. The CDR3 DNA is TGTGCCAGCAGTAGTTACGGGGTGGGGGAGACCCAGTACTTC.